This T cell receptor beta chain was obtained from a study of blood T cell repertoires in COVID-19. For the study at large: The study drew acute and convalescent COVID-19 samples from the United States, Italy and Spain.

The CDR3 spans 15 residues. CDR1 and CDR2 from the germline V gene are SGHTA and FQGNSA. Trimming left V 0 bases short and J 8 bases short, with 14 bases between. Per the authors' pipeline: Amplification of reference gene primers provided the estimated nucleated cell counts. Method: immunoSEQ multiplex PCR; TCRdb's copy keeps in-frame clones and lacks some. V, J and clone size derive from that table, while D and trimming were established from the DNA sequence. The sample includes around 71,000 clones, roughly 86% seen only once; the top ten take 1.5% to 2.5%. The sequence derives from a woman aged 55-70 years with acute or convalescent COVID-19. The sequencing input was peripheral blood. The chain has TRBV7-2 and TRBJ1-5, with a weak D call TRBD1 (6 bases). The CDR3 is CASSLAYQGMEPQHF. The CDR3 bases are TGTGCCAGCAGCTTAGCTTATCAGGGGATGGAGCCCCAGCATTTT.